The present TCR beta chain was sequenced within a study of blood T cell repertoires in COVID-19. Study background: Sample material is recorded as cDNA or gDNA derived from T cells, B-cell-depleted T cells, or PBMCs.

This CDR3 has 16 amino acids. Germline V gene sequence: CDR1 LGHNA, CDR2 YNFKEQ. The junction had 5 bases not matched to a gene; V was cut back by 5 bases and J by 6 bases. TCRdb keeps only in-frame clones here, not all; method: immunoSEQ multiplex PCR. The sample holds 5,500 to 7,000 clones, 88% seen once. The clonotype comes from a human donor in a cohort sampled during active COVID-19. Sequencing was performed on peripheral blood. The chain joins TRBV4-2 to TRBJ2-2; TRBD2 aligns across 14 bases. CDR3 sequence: CASSEPGLAGAGELFF. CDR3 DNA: TGTGCCAGCAGCGAGCCGGGACTAGCGGGAGCCGGGGAGCTGTTTTTT.